These T cell receptor beta chains were read from a single sample in a study of T-cell memory formation after mild COVID-19. Using its own MiXCR run on the 5' RACE reads, TCRdb lists one record per CDR3 protein. The sample has tens of thousands of distinct CDR3 sequences; 6% to 8.5% are singletons. What was sequenced was PBMCs or a T cell subset sorted from them (not recorded which). The receptors originated from an adult who had mild COVID-19 (a few samples of this study predate the infection). Cell type and time point are not known. Both conserved end residues are part of each CDR3. D genes are given only for firm matches. The size entry is marked missing in some rows and otherwise reads once, few, many or a size class.

abundance: many; v_gene: TRBV12-3/TRBV12-4; j_gene: TRBJ1-5; d_gene: TRBD1; CDR3aa: CASSPTGGNQPQHF; CDR3nt: TGTGCCAGCAGTCCGACAGGGGGCAATCAGCCCCAGCATTTT
abundance: few; v_gene: TRBV11-3; j_gene: TRBJ2-7; d_gene: NA; CDR3aa: CASSPLGPAYEQYF; CDR3nt: TGTGCCAGCAGCCCCCTCGGGCCAGCCTACGAGCAGTACTTC
abundance: many; v_gene: TRBV7-2; j_gene: TRBJ2-6; d_gene: NA; CDR3aa: CASSPGGPSGANVLTF; CDR3nt: TGTGCCAGCAGCCCTGGAGGGCCCTCTGGGGCCAACGTCCTGACTTTC
abundance: many; v_gene: TRBV7-8; j_gene: TRBJ2-7; d_gene: NA; CDR3aa: CASSPQGGPYEQYF; CDR3nt: TGTGCCAGCAGCCCACAGGGCGGACCCTACGAGCAGTACTTC
abundance: NA; v_gene: TRBV9; j_gene: TRBJ1-4; d_gene: NA; CDR3aa: CASSATGTNHEKLFF; CDR3nt: TGTGCCAGCAGCGCGACCGGGACAAATCATGAAAAACTGTTTTTT
abundance: NA; v_gene: TRBV15; j_gene: TRBJ1-1; d_gene: NA; CDR3aa: CATSSHTIAEAFF; CDR3nt: TGTGCCACCAGCAGCCATACGATCGCTGAAGCTTTCTTT
abundance: many; v_gene: TRBV7-2; j_gene: TRBJ2-1; d_gene: NA; CDR3aa: CASSLPAINSYNEQFF; CDR3nt: TGTGCCAGCAGCTTACCCGCAATAAACTCCTACAATGAGCAGTTCTTC
abundance: few; v_gene: TRBV7-9; j_gene: TRBJ1-1; d_gene: NA; CDR3aa: CASSLMAGMGTEAFF; CDR3nt: TGTGCCAGCAGCTTAATGGCGGGGATGGGCACTGAAGCTTTCTTT
abundance: many; v_gene: TRBV15; j_gene: TRBJ2-3; d_gene: NA; CDR3aa: CATSVQAVVGTDTQYF; CDR3nt: TGTGCCACCAGCGTACAAGCGGTTGTAGGCACAGATACGCAGTATTTT
abundance: many; v_gene: TRBV5-1; j_gene: TRBJ1-5; d_gene: TRBD1; CDR3aa: CASSRTGHSNQPQHF; CDR3nt: TGCGCCAGCAGCCGGACAGGTCATAGCAATCAGCCCCAGCATTTT
abundance: many; v_gene: TRBV2; j_gene: TRBJ2-7; d_gene: NA; CDR3aa: CASSEQGIGYEQYF; CDR3nt: TGTGCCAGCAGTGAACAGGGGATCGGCTACGAGCAGTACTTC
abundance: few; v_gene: TRBV27; j_gene: TRBJ1-1; d_gene: NA; CDR3aa: CASSLVIGTTGEAFF; CDR3nt: TGTGCCAGCAGTTTAGTTATCGGGACGACTGGGGAAGCTTTCTTT
abundance: NA; v_gene: TRBV2; j_gene: TRBJ1-1; d_gene: NA; CDR3aa: CASNVGLMNTEAFF; CDR3nt: TGTGCCAGCAATGTGGGGCTTATGAACACTGAAGCTTTCTTT
abundance: few; v_gene: TRBV6-1; j_gene: TRBJ1-5; d_gene: NA; CDR3aa: CASSELGKDQPQHF; CDR3nt: TGTGCCAGCAGTGAATTGGGTAAGGATCAGCCCCAGCATTTT
abundance: many; v_gene: TRBV7-2; j_gene: TRBJ1-6; d_gene: NA; CDR3aa: CASSTRTQTYSPLHF; CDR3nt: TGTGCCAGCAGCACCCGGACACAGACCTATTCACCCCTCCACTTT
abundance: once; v_gene: TRBV5-1; j_gene: TRBJ2-3; d_gene: TRBD2; CDR3aa: CASSLVAGGTLNTDTQYF; CDR3nt: TGCGCCAGCAGCTTGGTGGCGGGGGGTACTCTAAACACAGATACGCAGTATTTT
abundance: many; v_gene: TRBV5-1; j_gene: TRBJ2-3; d_gene: NA; CDR3aa: CASSLDGSITDTQYF; CDR3nt: TGCGCCAGCAGCCTGGACGGTAGTATCACAGATACGCAGTATTTT
abundance: NA; v_gene: TRBV3-1; j_gene: TRBJ2-7; d_gene: NA; CDR3aa: CASSQEGHLSSYEQYF; CDR3nt: TGTGCCAGCAGCCAGGAAGGACACCTAAGCTCCTACGAGCAGTACTTC
abundance: few; v_gene: TRBV12-3/TRBV12-4; j_gene: TRBJ1-5; d_gene: NA; CDR3aa: CASNSRSNQPQHF; CDR3nt: TGTGCCAGCAACTCGCGGAGCAATCAGCCCCAGCATTTT
abundance: few; v_gene: TRBV6-5; j_gene: TRBJ1-3; d_gene: NA; CDR3aa: CASRRGGLFGSGNTIYF; CDR3nt: TGTGCCAGCCGACGCGGTGGGCTATTCGGCTCTGGAAACACCATATATTTT
abundance: NA; v_gene: TRBV29-1; j_gene: TRBJ2-1; d_gene: TRBD2; CDR3aa: CSATGTSGYNEQFF; CDR3nt: TGCAGCGCCACCGGGACTAGCGGATACAATGAGCAGTTCTTC
abundance: NA; v_gene: TRBV27; j_gene: TRBJ1-2; d_gene: NA; CDR3aa: CASSHNPRGGEGYTF; CDR3nt: TGTGCCAGCAGTCACAACCCACGGGGTGGGGAAGGCTACACCTTC
abundance: few; v_gene: TRBV30; j_gene: TRBJ2-4; d_gene: NA; CDR3aa: CAWSVGQGNIQYF; CDR3nt: TGTGCCTGGAGTGTTGGGCAGGGAAACATTCAGTACTTC
abundance: many; v_gene: TRBV4-1; j_gene: TRBJ1-5; d_gene: NA; CDR3aa: CASSQEERGHQPQHF; CDR3nt: TGCGCCAGCAGCCAAGAAGAGAGAGGGCATCAGCCCCAGCATTTT
abundance: many; v_gene: TRBV11-1; j_gene: TRBJ2-3; d_gene: TRBD2; CDR3aa: CASSRGLAGRTDTQYF; CDR3nt: TGTGCCAGCAGCCGGGGACTAGCGGGGCGCACAGATACGCAGTATTTT
abundance: many; v_gene: TRBV5-1; j_gene: TRBJ2-3; d_gene: NA; CDR3aa: CASSFGAGPLTDTQYF; CDR3nt: TGCGCCAGCAGCTTTGGGGCGGGTCCACTCACAGATACGCAGTATTTT
abundance: NA; v_gene: TRBV11-2; j_gene: TRBJ2-5; d_gene: TRBD2; CDR3aa: CASSSGPGRGETQYF; CDR3nt: TGTGCCAGCAGCTCCGGGCCCGGGAGGGGGGAGACCCAGTACTTC
abundance: many; v_gene: TRBV7-2; j_gene: TRBJ2-3; d_gene: NA; CDR3aa: CASSQQGGGTDTQYF; CDR3nt: TGTGCCAGCAGTCAACAAGGGGGAGGCACAGATACGCAGTATTTT
abundance: NA; v_gene: TRBV6-5; j_gene: TRBJ2-3; d_gene: NA; CDR3aa: CASGRSTDTQYF; CDR3nt: TGTGCCAGCGGGCGAAGCACAGATACGCAGTATTTT